Listed below are T cell receptor beta chains from one sample, sequenced in a study of blood T cells in healthy people across ages. TCRdb itself ran the 5' RACE reads through MiXCR, one entry per CDR3 protein. The repertoire has about 970,000 distinct CDR3 sequences, just over 50% of them found once; the top ten carry 20% to 25%. The sequenced material came from blood. The receptor source for this set is a woman aged 60-75 years in good health. Both conserved end residues are part of each CDR3. Each record gives: V gene, D gene, J gene, clone size, CDR3 DNA, CDR3 protein. The D gene is left open where the match is weak. Not every row has a clone size; where given, it reads once, few, many or a size class.

V gene: TRBV20-1
D gene: .
J gene: TRBJ2-7
clone size: once
CDR3 DNA: TGCAGTGCTGACCGTCTTCGACCCAGAGCTGGCTACGAGCAGTACTTC
CDR3 protein: CSADRLRPRAGYEQYF

V gene: TRBV6-5
D gene: TRBD2
J gene: TRBJ2-7
clone size: .
CDR3 DNA: TGTGCCAGCAGCCCTAGCGGGAGGGAAGACAATGAGCAGTACTTC
CDR3 protein: CASSPSGREDNEQYF

V gene: TRBV28
D gene: .
J gene: TRBJ1-2
clone size: .
CDR3 DNA: TGTGCCAGCAGTTGGGGGGAAGGGTTGAACTATGGCTACACCTTC
CDR3 protein: CASSWGEGLNYGYTF

V gene: TRBV7-9
D gene: .
J gene: TRBJ2-3
clone size: few
CDR3 DNA: TGTGCCAGCAGCTTATGGCGAGATACGCAGTATTTT
CDR3 protein: CASSLWRDTQYF

V gene: TRBV27
D gene: TRBD2
J gene: TRBJ2-7
clone size: few
CDR3 DNA: TGTGCCAGCAGTTTCACGTGGGAGGGCCGAAACGAGCAGTACTTC
CDR3 protein: CASSFTWEGRNEQYF

V gene: TRBV20-1
D gene: .
J gene: TRBJ1-1
clone size: many
CDR3 DNA: TGCAGTGCTAGTCTCGGACAGACTGCCCTCACTGAAGCTTTCTTT
CDR3 protein: CSASLGQTALTEAFF

V gene: TRBV27
D gene: .
J gene: TRBJ2-3
clone size: .
CDR3 DNA: TGTGCCAGCAGCACCCGGGAGAGCGCAGATACGCAGTATTTT
CDR3 protein: CASSTRESADTQYF

V gene: TRBV5-6
D gene: .
J gene: TRBJ2-1
clone size: .
CDR3 DNA: TGTGCCAGCAGCCGTTTAAGGGCCTTGGGTGGCAATGAGCAGTTCTTC
CDR3 protein: CASSRLRALGGNEQFF

V gene: TRBV14
D gene: TRBD2
J gene: TRBJ2-3
clone size: few
CDR3 DNA: TGTGCCAGCAGCCAAGTACGACTAGCGGATCCTAGCACAGATACGCAGTATTTT
CDR3 protein: CASSQVRLADPSTDTQYF

V gene: TRBV7-8
D gene: .
J gene: TRBJ2-5
clone size: .
CDR3 DNA: TGTGCCAGCAGCTTGGCACGGGGTAATGTGAAGACCCAGTACTTC
CDR3 protein: CASSLARGNVKTQYF

V gene: TRBV14
D gene: TRBD1
J gene: TRBJ2-6
clone size: .
CDR3 DNA: TGTGCCAGCAGCCAAGGGACAGGGGGCGTCTTTGGGGCCAACGTCCTGACTTTC
CDR3 protein: CASSQGTGGVFGANVLTF

V gene: TRBV6-6
D gene: .
J gene: TRBJ2-1
clone size: .
CDR3 DNA: TGTGCCAGCAGTCCACAGGGCTGGGAGCAGTTCTTC
CDR3 protein: CASSPQGWEQFF

V gene: TRBV7-2
D gene: .
J gene: TRBJ1-5
clone size: .
CDR3 DNA: TGTGCCAGCGGTATAAACCAGCCCCAGCATTTT
CDR3 protein: CASGINQPQHF

V gene: TRBV6-5
D gene: .
J gene: TRBJ2-7
clone size: many
CDR3 DNA: TGTGCCAGCAGTTACAGGGGCGAGCAGTACTTC
CDR3 protein: CASSYRGEQYF

V gene: TRBV11-2
D gene: TRBD2
J gene: TRBJ2-7
clone size: .
CDR3 DNA: TGTGCCAGCAGCTCAACGCCGGGACTAGCGGGAGGGCCCGGCTACGAGCAGTACTTC
CDR3 protein: CASSSTPGLAGGPGYEQYF

V gene: TRBV5-1
D gene: .
J gene: TRBJ2-3
clone size: .
CDR3 DNA: TGCGCCAGCAGCTTGATACAGGAGCCCACAGATACGCAGTATTTT
CDR3 protein: CASSLIQEPTDTQYF

V gene: TRBV6-2/TRBV6-3
D gene: TRBD2
J gene: TRBJ2-7
clone size: .
CDR3 DNA: TGTGCCAGCAGTACCCGGACTAGCGCCGCCTACGAGCAGTACTTC
CDR3 protein: CASSTRTSAAYEQYF

V gene: TRBV29-1
D gene: .
J gene: TRBJ1-4
clone size: .
CDR3 DNA: TGCTGCGCTACTGGGACAAGGAATGAAAAACTGTTTTTT
CDR3 protein: CCATGTRNEKLFF

V gene: TRBV2
D gene: TRBD2
J gene: TRBJ2-3
clone size: .
CDR3 DNA: TGTGCCAGCAGCGTAACTAGCGGGAGACAAGGGGATACGCAGTATTTT
CDR3 protein: CASSVTSGRQGDTQYF

V gene: TRBV20-1
D gene: TRBD2
J gene: TRBJ2-7
clone size: few
CDR3 DNA: TGCAGTGCTAGTCCGGCGGGAGGGCCCTACGAGCAGTACTTC
CDR3 protein: CSASPAGGPYEQYF

V gene: TRBV12-3/TRBV12-4
D gene: .
J gene: TRBJ2-7
clone size: once
CDR3 DNA: TGTGCCAGCGGTTTAGCCGGGACATTAGCCTACGAGCAGTACTTC
CDR3 protein: CASGLAGTLAYEQYF

V gene: TRBV7-2
D gene: TRBD1
J gene: TRBJ2-7
clone size: .
CDR3 DNA: TGTGCCAGCAGCTTAAGGGGACAGACTCCGTACGAGCAGTACTTC
CDR3 protein: CASSLRGQTPYEQYF

V gene: TRBV6-2/TRBV6-3
D gene: .
J gene: TRBJ2-7
clone size: .
CDR3 DNA: TGTGCCAGCAGCCTAAAGGGATTAAAGACAGAGCTCTACGAGCAGTACTTC
CDR3 protein: CASSLKGLKTELYEQYF

V gene: TRBV20-1
D gene: TRBD2
J gene: TRBJ2-3
clone size: few
CDR3 DNA: TGCAGTGCAATCCATCAAGCGGGACCGACAGATACGCAGTATTTT
CDR3 protein: CSAIHQAGPTDTQYF

V gene: TRBV25-1
D gene: .
J gene: TRBJ1-6
clone size: .
CDR3 DNA: TGTGCCAGCAGTTTTACAGAAAATGCACCCCTCCACTTT
CDR3 protein: CASSFTENAPLHF

V gene: TRBV4-1
D gene: TRBD2
J gene: TRBJ2-7
clone size: .
CDR3 DNA: TGCGCCAGCAGCCAAGTCCCCGGACTAGCGGGAGCTCTTTACGAGCAGTACTTC
CDR3 protein: CASSQVPGLAGALYEQYF

V gene: TRBV7-2
D gene: .
J gene: TRBJ1-2
clone size: .
CDR3 DNA: TGTGCCAGCAGCTTAGAGTTCTGGGGGGCCGGGTATGGCTACACCTTC
CDR3 protein: CASSLEFWGAGYGYTF

V gene: TRBV5-1
D gene: TRBD2
J gene: TRBJ2-4
clone size: .
CDR3 DNA: TGCGCCAGCAGCCTGGTGTCTGCATCCGGGGGGGACATTCAGTACTTC
CDR3 protein: CASSLVSASGGDIQYF

V gene: TRBV11-2
D gene: .
J gene: TRBJ2-1
clone size: .
CDR3 DNA: TGTGCCAGCAGCTTCGCGTCGTGGGAGCAGTTCTTC
CDR3 protein: CASSFASWEQFF

V gene: TRBV28
D gene: .
J gene: TRBJ2-3
clone size: few
CDR3 DNA: TGTGCCAGCAGTTCACTCGACAGGTGGGGAACCGATACGCAGTATTTT
CDR3 protein: CASSSLDRWGTDTQYF

V gene: TRBV6-5
D gene: .
J gene: TRBJ1-2
clone size: few
CDR3 DNA: TGTGCCAGCAGTCCCAACACCTATGGCTACACCTTC
CDR3 protein: CASSPNTYGYTF

V gene: TRBV25-1
D gene: .
J gene: TRBJ2-5
clone size: few
CDR3 DNA: TGTGCCAGCAGTCGAATACGGGGGAGCGGAGAGACCCAGTACTTC
CDR3 protein: CASSRIRGSGETQYF

V gene: TRBV27
D gene: .
J gene: TRBJ2-7
clone size: few
CDR3 DNA: TGTGCCAGCAGTAGCGGGCTGGAGTTCTACGAGCAGTACTTC
CDR3 protein: CASSSGLEFYEQYF

V gene: TRBV11-2
D gene: .
J gene: TRBJ1-2
clone size: .
CDR3 DNA: TGTGCCAGCAGCGTAGTTGTGGACTATGGCTACACCTTC
CDR3 protein: CASSVVVDYGYTF

V gene: TRBV20-1
D gene: TRBD1
J gene: TRBJ2-1
clone size: once
CDR3 DNA: TGCAGTGCTAGAGCGGGACAGGTCTACAATGAGCAGTTCTTC
CDR3 protein: CSARAGQVYNEQFF

V gene: TRBV7-2
D gene: .
J gene: TRBJ2-3
clone size: .
CDR3 DNA: TGTACCAGCAGCTTAGTGGGGGATCCTAGCACAGATACGCAGTATTTT
CDR3 protein: CTSSLVGDPSTDTQYF

V gene: TRBV28
D gene: .
J gene: TRBJ2-1
clone size: .
CDR3 DNA: TGTGCCAGCAACCTGCATTCAGAGCGTGAGCAGTTCTTC
CDR3 protein: CASNLHSEREQFF

V gene: TRBV3-1
D gene: .
J gene: TRBJ2-1
clone size: .
CDR3 DNA: TGTGCCAGCAGCCTTAACCTGGGGAATGAGCAGTTCTTC
CDR3 protein: CASSLNLGNEQFF

V gene: TRBV29-1
D gene: TRBD2
J gene: TRBJ2-7
clone size: .
CDR3 DNA: TGCAGCGTTGGGGCGGGAGGGTCCTACAATGAGCAGTACTTC
CDR3 protein: CSVGAGGSYNEQYF

V gene: TRBV7-2
D gene: TRBD2
J gene: TRBJ2-7
clone size: few
CDR3 DNA: TGTGCCAGCAGCTCTCAAAGACTAGCGGACTCCTACGAGCAGTACTTC
CDR3 protein: CASSSQRLADSYEQYF